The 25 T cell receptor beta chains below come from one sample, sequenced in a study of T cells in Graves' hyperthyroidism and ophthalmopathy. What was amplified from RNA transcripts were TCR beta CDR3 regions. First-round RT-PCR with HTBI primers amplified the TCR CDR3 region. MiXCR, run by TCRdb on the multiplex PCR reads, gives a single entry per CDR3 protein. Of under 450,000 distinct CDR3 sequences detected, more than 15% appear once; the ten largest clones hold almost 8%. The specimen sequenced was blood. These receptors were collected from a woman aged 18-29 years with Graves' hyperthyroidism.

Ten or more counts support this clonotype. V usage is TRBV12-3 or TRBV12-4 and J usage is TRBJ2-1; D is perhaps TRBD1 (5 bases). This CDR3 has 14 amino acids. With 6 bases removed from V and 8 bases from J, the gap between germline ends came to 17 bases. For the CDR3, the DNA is TGTGCCAGCAGACAAGGGGTGACAGTCCATGAGCAGTTCTTC. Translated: CASRQGVTVHEQFF.

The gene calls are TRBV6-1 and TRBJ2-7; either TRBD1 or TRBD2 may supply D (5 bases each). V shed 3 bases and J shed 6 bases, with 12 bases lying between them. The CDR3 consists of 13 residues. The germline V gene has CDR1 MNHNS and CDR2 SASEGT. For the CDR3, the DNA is TGTGCCAGCAGTGAGGTTGGGGGAGCCGAGCAGTACTTC. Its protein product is CASSEVGGAEQYF.

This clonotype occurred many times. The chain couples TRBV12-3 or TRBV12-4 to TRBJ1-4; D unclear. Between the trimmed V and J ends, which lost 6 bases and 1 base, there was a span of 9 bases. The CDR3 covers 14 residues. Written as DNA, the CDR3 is TGTGCCAGCAGCCCAGGAGGAACTAATGAAAAACTGTTTTTT. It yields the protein CASSPGGTNEKLFF.

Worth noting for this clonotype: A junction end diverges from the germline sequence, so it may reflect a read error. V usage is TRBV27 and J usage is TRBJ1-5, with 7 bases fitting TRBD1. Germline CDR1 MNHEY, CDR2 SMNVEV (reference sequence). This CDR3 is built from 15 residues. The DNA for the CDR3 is TGTGCCAGCAGTCCCGGGACAGCAGGCAACCAGCCCCAGCATTTT. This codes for CASSPGTAGNQPQHF.

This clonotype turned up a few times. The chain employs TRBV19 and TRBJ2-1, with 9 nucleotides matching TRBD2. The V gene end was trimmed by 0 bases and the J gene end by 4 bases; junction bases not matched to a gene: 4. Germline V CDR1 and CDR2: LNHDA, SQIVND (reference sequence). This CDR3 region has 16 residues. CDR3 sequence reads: CASSIDRAGGYNEQFF. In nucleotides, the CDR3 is TGTGCCAGTAGTATAGATCGTGCGGGGGGGTACAATGAGCAGTTCTTC.

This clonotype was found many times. The CDR3 protein is CASSPGQGPGRNYGYTF. CDR3 nucleotide sequence: TGTGCCAGCAGTCCAGGACAGGGCCCAGGCAGAAACTATGGCTACACCTTC. The chain links TRBV12-3 or TRBV12-4 to TRBJ1-2; 8 nucleotides line up with TRBD1. The CDR3 loop spans 17 amino acids. V dropped 5 bases and J dropped 2; count of bases not matched to a gene: 13.

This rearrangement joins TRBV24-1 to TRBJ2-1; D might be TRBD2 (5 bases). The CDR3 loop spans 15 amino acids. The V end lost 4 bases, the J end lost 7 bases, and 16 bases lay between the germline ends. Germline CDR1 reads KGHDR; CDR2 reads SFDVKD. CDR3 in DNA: TGTGCCACCAGTGACTCTAGCAACCTTCGAAATGAGCAGTTCTTC. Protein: CATSDSSNLRNEQFF.

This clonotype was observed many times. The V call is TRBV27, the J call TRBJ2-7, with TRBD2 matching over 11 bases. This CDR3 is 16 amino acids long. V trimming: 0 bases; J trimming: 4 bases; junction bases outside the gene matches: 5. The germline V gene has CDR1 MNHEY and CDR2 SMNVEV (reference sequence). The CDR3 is CASSLSGTSGGYEQYF. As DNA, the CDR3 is TGTGCCAGCAGTTTATCTGGGACTAGCGGAGGTTACGAGCAGTACTTC.

The DNA of the CDR3 is TGTGCCAGCAGTTTAACGGAGCAGGGCGATAATTCACCCCTCCACTTT. Its translation: CASSLTEQGDNSPLHF. V and J are TRBV28 and TRBJ1-6, with D perhaps matching TRBD1 (5 bases). Germline V gene lookup returns CDR1 MDHEN and CDR2 SYDVKM. V dropped 2 bases and J dropped 5 bases, with 13 bases sitting between them. The CDR3 totals 16 residues.

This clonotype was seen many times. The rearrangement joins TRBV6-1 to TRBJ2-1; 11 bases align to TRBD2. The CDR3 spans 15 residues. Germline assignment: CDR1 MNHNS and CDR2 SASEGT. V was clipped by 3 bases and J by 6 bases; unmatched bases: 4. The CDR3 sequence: CASSDRLAGGNEQFF. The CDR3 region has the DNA TGTGCCAGCAGTGATCGGCTAGCGGGGGGCAATGAGCAGTTCTTC.

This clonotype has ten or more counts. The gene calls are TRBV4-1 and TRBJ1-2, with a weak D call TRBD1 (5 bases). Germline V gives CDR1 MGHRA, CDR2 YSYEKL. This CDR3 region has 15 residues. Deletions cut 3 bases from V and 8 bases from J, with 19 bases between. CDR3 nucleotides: TGCGCCAGCAGCCAGCCCGGGACTGCCGTTCCGGGCTACACCTTC. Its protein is CASSQPGTAVPGYTF.

CDR3 sequence reads: CASSVSGRTDTGELFF. In nucleotides, the CDR3 is TGTGCCAGCAGTGTCAGCGGGAGAACGGATACCGGGGAGCTGTTTTTT. The chain combines TRBV25-1 with TRBJ2-2; 8 positions match TRBD2. There are 16 residues in the CDR3. Germline assignment: CDR1 MGHDK and CDR2 SYGVNS. Germline trimming cut 4 bases from V and 5 bases from J; bases unmatched to any gene: 9.

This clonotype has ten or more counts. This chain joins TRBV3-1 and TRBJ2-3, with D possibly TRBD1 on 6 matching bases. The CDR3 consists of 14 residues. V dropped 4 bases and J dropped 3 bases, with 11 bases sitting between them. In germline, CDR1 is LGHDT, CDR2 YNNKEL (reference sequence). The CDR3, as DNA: TGTGCCAGCAGCCTAACAGGGAAAACAGATACGCAGTATTTT. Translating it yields CASSLTGKTDTQYF.

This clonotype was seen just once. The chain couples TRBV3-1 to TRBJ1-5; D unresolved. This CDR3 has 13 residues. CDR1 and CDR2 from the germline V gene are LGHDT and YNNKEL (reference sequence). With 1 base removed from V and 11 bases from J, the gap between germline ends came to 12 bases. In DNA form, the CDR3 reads TGTGCCAGCAGCCAAGCCGGGCGGGAGACCCAGCATTTT. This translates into CASSQAGRETQHF.

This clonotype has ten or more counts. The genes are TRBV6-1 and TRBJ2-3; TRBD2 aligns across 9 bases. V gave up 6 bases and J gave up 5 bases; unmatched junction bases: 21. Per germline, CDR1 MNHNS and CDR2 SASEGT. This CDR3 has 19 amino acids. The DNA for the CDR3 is TGTGCCAGCAGAACCGTCGGAGCGGGGGGTCATGTGCGTGGAGATACGCAGTATTTT. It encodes CASRTVGAGGHVRGDTQYF.

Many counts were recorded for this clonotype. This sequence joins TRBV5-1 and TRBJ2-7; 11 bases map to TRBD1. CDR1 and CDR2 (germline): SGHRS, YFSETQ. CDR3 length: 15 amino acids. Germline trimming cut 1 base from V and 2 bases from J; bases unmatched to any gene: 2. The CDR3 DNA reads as TGCGCCAGCAGCTTGCGGGGACAGGGGGCCTACGAGCAGTACTTC. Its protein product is CASSLRGQGAYEQYF.

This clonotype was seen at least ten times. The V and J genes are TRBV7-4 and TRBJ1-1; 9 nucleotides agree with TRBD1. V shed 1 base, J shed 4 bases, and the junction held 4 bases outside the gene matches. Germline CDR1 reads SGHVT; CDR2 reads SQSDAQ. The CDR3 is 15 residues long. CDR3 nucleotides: TGTGCCAGCAGCTTAGTGATGACAGGGGGCACTGAAGCTTTCTTT. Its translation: CASSLVMTGGTEAFF. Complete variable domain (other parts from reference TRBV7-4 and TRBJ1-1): GAGVSQSPRYKVAKRGRDVALRCDSISGHVTLYWYRQTLGQGSEVLTYSQSDAQRDKSGRPSGRFSAERPERSVSTLKIQRTEQGDSAVYLCASSLVMTGGTEAFFGQGTRLTVV.

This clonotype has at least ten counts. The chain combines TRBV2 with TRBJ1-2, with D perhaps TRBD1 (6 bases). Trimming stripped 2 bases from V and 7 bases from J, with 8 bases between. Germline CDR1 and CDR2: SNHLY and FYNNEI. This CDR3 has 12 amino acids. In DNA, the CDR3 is TGTGCCAGCAGTGAATTAGGGGGTGGCTACACCTTC. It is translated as CASSELGGGYTF.

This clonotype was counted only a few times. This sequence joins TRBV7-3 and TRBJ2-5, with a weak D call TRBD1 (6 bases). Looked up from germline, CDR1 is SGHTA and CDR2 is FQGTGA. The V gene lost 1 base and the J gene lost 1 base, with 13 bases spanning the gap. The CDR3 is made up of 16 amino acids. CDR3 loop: CASSLMPGDTQETQYF. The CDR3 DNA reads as TGTGCCAGCAGCTTAATGCCCGGGGACACCCAAGAGACCCAGTACTTC. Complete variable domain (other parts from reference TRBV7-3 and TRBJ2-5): GAGVSQTPSNKVTEKGKYVELRCDPISGHTALYWYRQSLGQGPEFLIYFQGTGAADDSGLPNDRFFAVRPEGSVSTLKIQRTERGDSAVYLCASSLMPGDTQETQYFGPGTRLLVL.

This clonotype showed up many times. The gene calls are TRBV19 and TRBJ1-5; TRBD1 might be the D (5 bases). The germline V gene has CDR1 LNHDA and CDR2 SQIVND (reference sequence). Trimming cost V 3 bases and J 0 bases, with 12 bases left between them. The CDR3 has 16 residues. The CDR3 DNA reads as TGTGCCAGTAGTATCTCAGGGTCATATAGCAATCAGCCCCAGCATTTT. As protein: CASSISGSYSNQPQHF.

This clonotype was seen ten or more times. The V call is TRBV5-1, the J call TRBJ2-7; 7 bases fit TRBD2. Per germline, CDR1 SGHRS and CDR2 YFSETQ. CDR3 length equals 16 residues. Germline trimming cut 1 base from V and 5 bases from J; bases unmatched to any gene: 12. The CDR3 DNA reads TGCGCCAGCAGCTTGATAGGGTGGCGGGAGCCCCACGAGCAGTACTTC. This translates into CASSLIGWREPHEQYF. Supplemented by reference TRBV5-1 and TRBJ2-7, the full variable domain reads KAGVTQTPRYLIKTRGQQVTLSCSPISGHRSVSWYQQTPGQGLQFLFEYFSETQRNKGNFPGRFSGRQFSNSRSEMNVSTLELGDSALYLCASSLIGWREPHEQYFGPGTRLTVT.

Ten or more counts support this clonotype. The chain's CDR3 is CSASGTSADSYEQYF. The CDR3 DNA is TGCAGTGCTAGTGGGACTAGCGCCGACTCCTACGAGCAGTACTTC. This sequence joins TRBV20-1 and TRBJ2-7; 10 nucleotides align to TRBD2. The length of the CDR3 is 15 residues. Looked up from germline, CDR1 is DFQATT and CDR2 is SNEGSKA (reference sequence). V dropped 3 bases and J dropped 0; count of bases not matched to a gene: 5.

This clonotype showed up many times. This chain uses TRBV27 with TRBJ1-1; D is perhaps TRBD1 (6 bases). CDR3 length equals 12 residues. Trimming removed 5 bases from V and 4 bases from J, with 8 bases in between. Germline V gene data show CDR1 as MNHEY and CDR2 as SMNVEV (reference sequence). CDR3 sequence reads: CASSTGTTEAFF. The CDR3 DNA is TGTGCCAGCAGTACAGGGACCACTGAAGCTTTCTTT.

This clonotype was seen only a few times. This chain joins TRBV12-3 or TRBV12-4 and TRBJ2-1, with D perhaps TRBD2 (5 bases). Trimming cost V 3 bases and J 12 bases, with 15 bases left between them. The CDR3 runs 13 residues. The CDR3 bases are TGTGCCAGCAGTTTGTACACCCTAGAGGGGCAGTTCTTC. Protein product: CASSLYTLEGQFF.

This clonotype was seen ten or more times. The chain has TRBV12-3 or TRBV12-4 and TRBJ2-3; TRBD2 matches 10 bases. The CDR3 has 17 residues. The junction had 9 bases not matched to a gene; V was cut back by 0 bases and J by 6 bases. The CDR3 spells CASSLALSSGGGDTQYF. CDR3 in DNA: TGTGCCAGCAGTTTAGCGCTTTCTAGCGGGGGTGGGGATACGCAGTATTTT.